This T cell receptor beta chain is drawn from a study of cytomegalovirus exposure and HLA in healthy donors (dated by TCRdb to the late 2010s). With respect to the entire study: According to an earlier analysis of 550 to 700 of the donors, about 179 million T cells yielded over 90 million unique TCR beta sequences and around 300 Gb of sequence data. Approximately 300 gigabases of sequencing data and 70 million to 100 million unique TCR sequences were included in an early release covering about 600 HLA-typed donors. Of the roughly 410 genotyped donors, 75% to 85% were placed in the genetic ancestry cluster associated with self-reported Caucasian donors. The aim of the study was to test whether cataloging public T cell receptors could identify signatures of past pathogen exposure. The study profiled the T cell repertoires of under 850 subjects by immunosequencing and related them to cytomegalovirus serostatus. A separate validation cohort of some 130 different subjects was used in addition to the approximately 610-subject first cohort. To predict cytomegalovirus infection status, the study brought together high-throughput TCR immunosequencing, statistical association of individual TCRs with disease status, and machine learning. To study patterns of TCR occurrence, a later analysis re-analyzed previously published TCR beta repertoires from 666 donors and added high-resolution HLA genotyping. In the later analysis, no new phenotypic data were used to find candidate immune exposures; instead, reliance was placed on TCR beta sequences and their occurrence across donors. An earlier analysis of 587 of the donors applied high-throughput TCR beta sequencing to assess whether each TCR beta V gene segment acted as functional or pseudogenic. Alongside the repertoire data, information on donor age, sex, ethnicity and CMV serostatus was compiled. A later genetic analysis used genome-wide SNP genotypes for about three fifths of the 666 donors, treating that subset as a discovery cohort. All discovery cohort repertoires had been generated on a single sequencing platform. Both class I and class II loci were covered by HLA typing, at four-digit resolution. Typing coverage varied by locus: roughly 620-640 donors for A, B, C, DRB1 and DQB1; approximately 520 for DQA1; around 570 for DPA1; around 450 for DPB1. Because of strong linkage in the cohort, a handful of DR-DQ haplotypes were treated as single units for association and clustering. Among around 400 genotyped donors of the cohort, an average of around 220,000 unique TCR beta nucleotide sequences was sequenced per donor, of which about 18% were non-productive. Broader findings and caveats from the paper: A cluster of highly shared sequence variants was judged likely to be a technical artifact of the sequencing pipeline. While some public TCRs were present in many individuals, most TCR sequences turned up only very rarely across donors. Cytomegalovirus status was reported to be diagnosed by the classifier with high specificity and sensitivity in both the original and validation cohorts. Roughly uniform sequencing depth across donors was assumed in presence/absence analyses, although this assumption may not hold. Most CMV-associated TCR beta chains appeared to be HLA-restricted in a later analysis, and the HLA associations seemed to be driven largely by CMV exposure. A few of the identified cytomegalovirus-associated TCR beta chains were confirmed in vitro to be specific for cytomegalovirus antigens. A total of 150 to 200 TCR beta chains were listed by the study as associated with cytomegalovirus. A further reported finding was that TCR beta sequences accurately predicted the HLA-A and HLA-B alleles for most subjects in the first cohort. According to a later analysis, parvovirus B19, influenza, CMV and Epstein-Barr virus appeared linked to several top co-occurrence clusters. When HLA alleles, especially DR and DQ, strongly co-occurred, attributing TCR associations to individual alleles was difficult. A later genetic analysis reported fewer N-insertions in productive TCRs among donors in an Asian-associated ancestry cluster than the roughly 650-donor mean. For the cohort, immune exposure information was limited to CMV serostatus. A later analysis found that HLA-associated TCR beta chains were more clonally expanded and had lower generation probabilities than equally common non-associated chains. In a later analysis, the rate of TCR association differed among HLA loci, with DRB1 alleles having the most associated TCRs and HLA-C alleles having the fewest. Correlated functional status among segregating V segments might be attributable to linkage disequilibrium, but an unknown experimental factor could not be ruled out. Because counts were too low, seventeen rarely observed V segments, including chromosome 9 orphons, were left out of the earlier analysis of 587 of the donors. An association between a missense DCLRE1C variant and V-gene and J-gene trimming of TCR beta chains was found in a later genetic analysis and replicated in an independent cohort. In a later analysis, 16,951 TCR beta sequences were associated with specific HLA alleles at a false discovery rate of 0.05. Some IMGT-functional V segments, including TRBV6-2 and TRBV6-3, could not be distinguished by the 87-base-pair reads and were therefore excluded. The cohort was sequenced for TCR beta chains only, and without alpha or paired-chain data the features that could be detected were limited. Broadly in line with IMGT annotations, most TCR beta V segments showed up in productive rearrangements about 90% or about 30% of the time in an earlier analysis of several hundred of the donors. It was suggested by the authors that the approach could potentially be generalized to other disease states and immunological phenotypes. Because HLA typing was missing for some donors at each locus, association tests included only the typed subset.

Library method: the immunoSEQ multiplex PCR assay. A mixture of 60 forward primers for TCR Vbeta segments and 13 reverse primers for TCR Jbeta segments was used in the multiplex PCR. The CDR3 region of rearranged TCR beta genes was amplified from genomic DNA by a multiplex PCR assay. Amplified TCR beta libraries were sequenced as 87-base-pair reads on the Illumina HiSeq System. In the source study's methods: A later analysis counted 65 million to 90 million unique TCR beta chains across the 670 or so repertoires, and 9.5 million to 11 million of these chains were shared by at least two donors. Raw reads were error-corrected and collapsed into unique sequences by a nearest-neighbor algorithm in which closely related sequences were merged to remove PCR and sequencing errors. V, D and J gene segments were assigned by aligning CDR3 sequences to IMGT reference sequences. For a sequence to be retained, a match of at least six nucleotides was required to both a V gene segment and a J gene segment. A rearrangement counted as productive if the CDR3 had no stop codons and remained in frame with V and J, and every other rearrangement counted as non-productive. CDR3 was defined by IMGT convention, running from the second conserved V-encoded cysteine to the conserved J-encoded phenylalanine. Sequences without an unambiguous match to a single V gene segment were excluded from the earlier analysis of about 600 of the donors. In an earlier analysis of a few hundred of the donors, a V segment was called functional when productive rearrangements were above 56.7%, and segregating when the standard deviation between donors exceeded 5%. A statistical classification framework was built for diagnosing cytomegalovirus status from the catalog of TCR beta chain sequences. A later analysis assigned V and J genes by comparing TCR nucleotide sequences with IMGT/GENE-DB human TR gene sequences. A later analysis assigned CDR3 sequences and most-parsimonious VDJ recombination scenarios with the TCRdist pipeline. In a later analysis, every TCR beta chain was defined by the combination of its CDR3 amino acid sequence and its V-gene family, and reads without a unique V-gene family were dropped. A later analysis removed several hundred highly shared, low-generation-probability nucleotide sequences to deal with suspected cross-contamination and a sequencing artifact. For each public chain, a later analysis derived a clonal expansion index from normalized ranks of inferred template counts within each repertoire. In a later analysis, generation probabilities were computed with a VDJ recombination model fitted to out-of-frame rearrangements, and the resulting probabilities were checked against IGoR. In a later analysis, hypergeometric tests were used to score TCR-TCR, TCR-HLA and TCR-CMV co-occurrence, with a repertoire-size bias correction applied to TCR pairs. In a later analysis, false discovery rates were estimated by permuting HLA or CMV assignments 20 times. In a later analysis, co-occurring TCRs were grouped using DBSCAN, with TCRdist sequence similarity added in when clustering inside HLA-allele-positive subsets. For co-occurrence clustering, repertoires with fewer than 30,000 or more than 120,000 public chains were excluded, along with five repertoires with anomalous nucleotide sharing. In TCRdb, the immuneACCESS table is reduced to in-frame sequences with V and J assigned. These tables do not hold every clone; where another copy was compared, an unresolved V gene accounts for under half, and the others remain unexplained. For V, J and clone size, that table is used; D and trimming come from the DNA. The table for this sample lists 95,000 to 100,000 clones; around 76% of them were counted only once. 19% of the sample goes to the ten largest clones.

The cohort was made up of 500 to 850 healthy bone marrow donors. At the time of sampling, every cohort member was nominally healthy, though immune exposures that went unrecorded were likely present. The donor tested CMV seropositive, placing the donor among the 289 seropositive members of the cohort. A peripheral blood sample was collected from each donor, and TCR beta sequencing was performed on peripheral blood mononuclear cells. The Qiagen DNeasy Blood Extraction Kit was used to extract genomic DNA from the blood cell samples. Looking up the germline V gene yields CDR1 SGHAT and CDR2 FQNNGV. Between the V and J ends, shortened by 2 bases and 0 bases respectively, the junction contains 10 bases. The CDR3 runs 15 residues from the cysteine to the phenylalanine. The retained sequence is limited to the CDR3, 45 bases, with the frame set at the first base. This clone was recorded only once. No cognate antigen has been identified for it. No qualities accompany the bases; no much larger clone lies one base away.

The receptor chain draws on TRBV11-2 and TRBJ1-1; TRBD1 is possibly the D segment (5 matching bases). The sequencing input was PBMCs. The clonotype comes from an older woman in good health and CMV-seropositive. The nucleotide sequence is TGTGCCAGCAGCTTAATGGGGCAGATGAACACTGAAGCTTTCTTT. Its product reads: CASSLMGQMNTEAFF.